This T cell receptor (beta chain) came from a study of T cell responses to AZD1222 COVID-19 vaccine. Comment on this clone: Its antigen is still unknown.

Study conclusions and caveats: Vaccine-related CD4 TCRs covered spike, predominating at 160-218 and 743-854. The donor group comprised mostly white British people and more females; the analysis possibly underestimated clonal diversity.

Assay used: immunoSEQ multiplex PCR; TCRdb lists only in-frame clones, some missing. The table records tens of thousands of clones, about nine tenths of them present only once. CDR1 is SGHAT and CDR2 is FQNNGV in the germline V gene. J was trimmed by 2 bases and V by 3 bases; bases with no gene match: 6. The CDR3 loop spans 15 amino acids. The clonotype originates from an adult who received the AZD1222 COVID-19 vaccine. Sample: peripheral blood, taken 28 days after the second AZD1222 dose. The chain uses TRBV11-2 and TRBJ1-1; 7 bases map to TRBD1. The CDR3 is CASSFRDRTNTEAFF. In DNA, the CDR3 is TGTGCCAGCAGCTTCCGGGACAGAACTAACACTGAAGCTTTCTTT.